This entry describes one T cell receptor (beta chain). The target antigen is unknown. The sample originates from a study of CD8 T cells in Susac syndrome. Study as a whole: Intravenous immunoglobulin alone or corticosteroids were being given to patients with Susac syndrome at blood draw, unless they were therapy-naive. The study's findings and limits: The CD4+ T cell repertoires that were profiled in Susac syndrome showed no clonal expansion.

Reverse transcription of about 0.5 to 1 ug RNA used random hexamers. Coverage of TCR beta CDR3 amplification by immunoSEQ multiplex PCR extended to 54 Vbeta and 13 Jbeta. A single record per CDR3 protein comes from TCRdb applying MiXCR to the immunoSEQ multiplex PCR reads. There are tens of thousands of distinct CDR3 sequences in the sample; about 92% occur only once, and over 0.12% lies in the top ten. Germline CDR1 SGHNT, CDR2 YYREEE (reference sequence). The CDR3 has 15 residues. V trimming: 4 bases; J trimming: 0 bases; junction bases outside the gene matches: 7. Negative isolation was used for CD8+ and CD4+ T cells and FACS enrichment for TEMRA cells.

The chain is built from TRBV5-4 and TRBJ2-7, with 7 positions matching TRBD1. The material sequenced was CD4+ T cells from PBMCs. This clonotype was obtained from a human donor with Susac syndrome. The CDR3 DNA is TGTGCCAGCAGCACAGGACAGGCCTACTCCTACGAGCAGTACTTC. Its translation is CASSTGQAYSYEQYF.